The T cell receptor beta chain described here comes from a study of shared T cell receptors in the human thymus. Assay used: immunoSEQ multiplex PCR; TCRdb lists only in-frame clones, some missing. The sample carries roughly 710,000 clones, 80% to 90% recorded once. This clone was seen only a few times. In addition, the sample was reused for a study of human thymus T cells. From that paper: Unrelated people showed highly overlapping thymic repertoires, related research reported.

This receptor was taken from a girl under three years old with a congenital heart defect. The sequenced material came from thymocytes.

CDR3 bases: TGTGCCAGCAGAGGGACTCTGACTACGGAGACCCAGTACTTC. Protein sequence: CASRGTLTTETQYF. V usage is TRBV5-6 and J usage is TRBJ2-5; D might be TRBD2 (6 bases). In germline, CDR1 is SGHDT, CDR2 YYEEEE. The ends were cut back, 5 bases at V and 5 bases at J, with 16 bases in the middle. This CDR3 region has 14 residues.